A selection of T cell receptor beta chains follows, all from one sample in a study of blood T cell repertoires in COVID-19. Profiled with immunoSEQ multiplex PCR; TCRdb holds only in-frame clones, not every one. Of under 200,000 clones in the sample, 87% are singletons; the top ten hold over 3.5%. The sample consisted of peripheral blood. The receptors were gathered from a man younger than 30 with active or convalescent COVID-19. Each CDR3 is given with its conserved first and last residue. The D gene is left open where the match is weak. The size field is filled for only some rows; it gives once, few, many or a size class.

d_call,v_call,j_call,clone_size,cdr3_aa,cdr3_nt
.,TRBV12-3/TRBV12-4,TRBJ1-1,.,CASRGDKGSWAFF,TGTGCCAGCAGGGGGGACAAGGGATCTTGGGCTTTCTTT
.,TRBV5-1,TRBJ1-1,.,CASSFYNRASEAFF,TGCGCCAGCAGCTTTTATAACAGGGCTTCTGAAGCTTTCTTT
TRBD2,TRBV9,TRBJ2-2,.,CASSVSSSGVTGELFF,TGTGCCAGCAGCGTATCGTCCAGCGGGGTCACCGGGGAGCTGTTTTTT
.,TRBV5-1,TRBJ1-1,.,CASSGYRADTEAFF,TGCGCCAGCAGCGGCTACAGGGCGGACACTGAAGCTTTCTTT
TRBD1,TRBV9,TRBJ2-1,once,CASSVTGGGEQFF,TGTGCCAGCAGCGTAACAGGGGGCGGTGAGCAGTTCTTC
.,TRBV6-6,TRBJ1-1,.,CASSQSLNTEAFF,TGTGCCAGCAGTCAGAGCTTGAACACTGAAGCTTTCTTT
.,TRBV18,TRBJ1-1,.,CASSEGGVTEAFF,TGTGCCAGCTCAGAAGGGGGAGTGACTGAAGCTTTCTTT
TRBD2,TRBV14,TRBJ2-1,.,CASTKTSGRADEQFF,TGTGCCAGCACCAAGACTAGCGGGAGGGCGGATGAGCAGTTCTTC
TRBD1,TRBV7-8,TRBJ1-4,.,CASSRTGGTNEKLFF,TGTGCCAGCAGCAGAACAGGGGGCACTAATGAAAAACTGTTTTTT
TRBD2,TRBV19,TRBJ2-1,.,CASSILAGGFYNEQFF,TGTGCCAGTAGTATTTTAGCGGGAGGATTCTACAATGAGCAGTTCTTC
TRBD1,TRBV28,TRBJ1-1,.,CASSTGGPEAFF,TGTGCCAGCAGCACAGGGGGACCTGAAGCTTTCTTT
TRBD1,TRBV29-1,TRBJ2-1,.,CSAQSPGQGNNEQFF,TGCAGCGCGCAATCTCCGGGACAGGGAAACAATGAGCAGTTCTTC
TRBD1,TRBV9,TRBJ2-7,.,CASSGTGGGYEQYF,TGTGCCAGCAGCGGAACAGGGGGCGGCTACGAGCAGTACTTC
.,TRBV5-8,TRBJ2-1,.,CASSAGQGRGGSNEQFF,TGTGCCAGCAGCGCGGGACAGGGACGGGGGGGCAGCAATGAGCAGTTCTTC
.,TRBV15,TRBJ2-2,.,CATSRDGRLNTGELFF,TGTGCCACCAGCAGAGATGGCAGACTGAACACCGGGGAGCTGTTTTTT
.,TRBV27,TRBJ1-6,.,CASSLSIPMGGQYNSPLHF,TGTGCCAGCAGTTTATCGATCCCAATGGGTGGGCAGTATAATTCACCCCTCCACTTT
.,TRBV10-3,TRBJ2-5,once,CAISERSLETQYF,TGTGCCATCAGTGAACGGTCTCTAGAGACCCAGTACTTC
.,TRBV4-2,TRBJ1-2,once,CASSQGEGDGYTF,TGTGCCAGCAGCCAAGGGGAGGGGGATGGCTACACCTTC
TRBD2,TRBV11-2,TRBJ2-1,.,CASSQIFAGGNNEQFF,TGTGCCAGCAGCCAGATCTTCGCGGGAGGGAACAATGAGCAGTTCTTC
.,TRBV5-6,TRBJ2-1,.,CASSLPGFDRNEQFF,TGTGCCAGCAGCTTGCCGGGTTTCGACCGCAATGAGCAGTTCTTC
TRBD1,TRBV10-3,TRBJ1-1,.,CAISPWDRGGAEAFF,TGTGCCATCAGTCCATGGGACAGGGGAGGCGCTGAAGCTTTCTTT
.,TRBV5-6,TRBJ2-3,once,CASSLPGADTQYF,TGTGCCAGCAGCTTACCAGGGGCAGATACGCAGTATTTT
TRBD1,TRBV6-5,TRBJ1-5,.,CASSYSIGTANQPQHF,TGTGCCAGCAGTTACTCGATAGGGACAGCCAATCAGCCCCAGCATTTT
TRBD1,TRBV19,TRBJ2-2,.,CASSNGGTGGSGELFF,TGTGCCAGTTCTAACGGCGGGACAGGGGGATCCGGGGAGCTGTTTTTT
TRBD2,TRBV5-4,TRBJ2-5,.,CASSFGLAVNLETQYF,TGTGCCAGCAGCTTTGGCCTAGCGGTTAACTTAGAGACCCAGTACTTC
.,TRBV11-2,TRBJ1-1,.,CASSLGLRDTEAFF,TGTGCCAGCAGCTTAGGCCTCAGGGACACTGAAGCTTTCTTT
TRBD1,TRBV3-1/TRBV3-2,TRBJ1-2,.,CASSHWDRPNYGYTF,TGTGCCAGCAGCCACTGGGACAGACCTAACTATGGCTACACCTTC
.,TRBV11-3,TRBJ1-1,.,CASSLPGGNTEAFF,TGTGCCAGCAGCTTGCCGGGAGGGAACACTGAAGCTTTCTTT
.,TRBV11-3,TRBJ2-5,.,CASSLVSPGRETQYF,TGTGCCAGCAGCTTAGTTTCTCCAGGCAGGGAGACCCAGTACTTC
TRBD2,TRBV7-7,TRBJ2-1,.,CASSLGTGGNEQFF,TGTGCCAGCAGCTTAGGCACGGGAGGCAATGAGCAGTTCTTC
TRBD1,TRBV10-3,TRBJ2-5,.,CATRSTGWEETQYF,TGTGCCACACGTTCGACAGGGTGGGAAGAGACCCAGTACTTC
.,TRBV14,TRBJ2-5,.,CASSRRGKETQYF,TGTGCCAGCAGCCGGAGGGGAAAAGAGACCCAGTACTTC
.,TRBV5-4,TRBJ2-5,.,CASSLGDKDKETQYF,TGTGCCAGCAGCTTGGGGGACAAAGATAAAGAGACCCAGTACTTC
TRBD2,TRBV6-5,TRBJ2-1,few,CASSSVAGGYNEQFF,TGTGCCAGCAGTTCCGTAGCGGGGGGCTACAATGAGCAGTTCTTC
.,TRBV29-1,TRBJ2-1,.,CSVYEGNEQFF,TGCAGCGTTTATGAGGGCAATGAGCAGTTCTTC
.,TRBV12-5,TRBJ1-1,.,CASGDRTFEAFF,TGTGCTAGTGGGGACAGAACTTTTGAAGCTTTCTTT
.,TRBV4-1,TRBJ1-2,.,CASSLPRPHRYSGYTF,TGCGCCAGCAGCCTCCCGCGGCCCCACCGGTACTCCGGCTACACCTTC
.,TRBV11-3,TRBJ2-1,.,CASSLGHPGEQFF,TGTGCCAGCAGCTTAGGACACCCCGGTGAGCAGTTCTTC
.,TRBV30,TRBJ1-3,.,CAWSQGGGFSGNTIYF,TGTGCCTGGAGCCAGGGCGGGGGGTTCTCTGGAAACACCATATATTTT
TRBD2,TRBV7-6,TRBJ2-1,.,CASSLSGGLTSYNEQFF,TGTGCCAGCAGTCTAAGCGGGGGCCTGACATCCTACAATGAGCAGTTCTTC
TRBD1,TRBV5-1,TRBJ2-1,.,CASSLRQGARTYNEQFF,TGCGCCAGCAGCTTGAGGCAGGGGGCGAGGACCTACAATGAGCAGTTCTTC
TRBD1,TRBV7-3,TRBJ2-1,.,CASSSQGSSYNEQFF,TGTGCCAGCAGCTCACAGGGGTCCTCCTACAATGAGCAGTTCTTC
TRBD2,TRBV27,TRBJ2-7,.,CASGPGLAFYEQYF,TGTGCCAGCGGACCGGGACTAGCTTTTTACGAGCAGTACTTC